The 6 T cell receptor beta chains listed next were all sequenced from one sample in a study of blood T cell repertoires in COVID-19. The method was immunoSEQ multiplex PCR; TCRdb's version includes in-frame clones alone and lacks a portion of them. The data hold a few hundred thousand clones, with around nine tenths observed a single time. Sequenced sample: peripheral blood. The source is a woman in her seventies with active or convalescent COVID-19.

The chain couples TRBV20-1 to TRBJ1-5; the D gene is possibly TRBD1 (5 bases). This CDR3 has 15 residues. Trimming removed 3 bases at V and 4 bases at J, with 16 bases between. Germline CDR1 reads DFQATT; CDR2 reads SNEGSKA (reference sequence). The CDR3 is CSASGRVSENQPQHF. CDR3 bases: TGCAGTGCTAGTGGCAGGGTCTCTGAGAATCAGCCCCAGCATTTT.

J is TRBJ1-1 and V is TRBV5-1; TRBD1 matches at 9 bases. The V gene's germline CDR1 is SGHRS and CDR2 YFSETQ. The J segment lost 8 bases and the V segment lost 4 bases, leaving 15 bases of the junction unmatched. The CDR3 runs 16 residues. This CDR3 is CASSPRGLQGAREAFF. CDR3 coding DNA: TGCGCCAGCAGCCCCCGGGGATTACAGGGGGCACGCGAAGCTTTCTTT.

This clone appeared once. The DNA for the CDR3 is TGTGCCAGCATGCTAACTGAGAACACTGAAGCTTTCTTT. It translates to CASMLTENTEAFF. This chain links TRBV6-6 with TRBJ1-1, with D uncertain. V was cut by 7 bases and J by 1 base, with 10 bases left in between. Looked up from germline, CDR1 is MNHNY and CDR2 is SVGAGI (reference sequence). CDR3 length: 13 residues.

The chain has TRBV29-1 and TRBJ1-1; D is uncertain. This CDR3 has 13 residues. V lost 7 bases to trimming and J lost 1 base, with 13 bases between them. Germline loops: CDR1 SQVTM, CDR2 ANQGSEA. CDR3 sequence: CSGSIGRNTEAFF. CDR3 DNA: TGCAGCGGATCTATCGGGAGGAACACTGAAGCTTTCTTT.

This sequence joins TRBV5-8 and TRBJ1-1; weak D call: TRBD1 (5 bases). Germline CDR1 is SGHTS and CDR2 is YDEGEE. Trimming pared 0 bases from V and 0 bases from J, leaving 6 bases between. CDR3 length: 14 amino acids. The DNA of the CDR3 is TGTGCCAGCAGCTTGGAGACAGTGAACACTGAAGCTTTCTTT. Protein sequence: CASSLETVNTEAFF.

The CDR3: CASSQYQGLGYTF. CDR3 DNA sequence: TGTGCCAGCAGCCAATACCAGGGGCTTGGCTACACCTTC. The chain employs TRBV16 and TRBJ1-2, with D maybe TRBD1 (6 bases). This CDR3 is 13 amino acids long. V shed 1 base and J shed 7 bases, with 10 bases lying between them. From germline, CDR1 is KGHSY and CDR2 FQNENV.